These 7 T cell receptor beta chains were all obtained from the same sample, sequenced in a study of cytotoxic CD8 clonotypes in ibrutinib-treated CLL. This table comes from immunoSEQ multiplex PCR, and its TCRdb copy is limited to in-frame clones, with some not included. The sample lists 90,000 to 150,000 clones, 58% seen once, with 37% in the top ten. The sequencing here drew on PBMCs, taken after 24 months of ibrutinib treatment. These receptors were obtained from a human donor with chronic lymphocytic leukemia.

The chain is built from TRBV18 and TRBJ1-1; no firm D call. CDR1 and CDR2 (germline): KGHSH, LQKENI. The CDR3 has 14 amino acids. Trimming removed 1 base at V and 1 base at J, with 7 bases between. The CDR3 protein is CASSPLPQNTEAFF. CDR3 coding DNA: TGTGCCAGCTCACCACTTCCACAGAACACTGAAGCTTTCTTT.

The chain has TRBV5-1 and TRBJ1-1; D might be TRBD1 (5 bases). This CDR3 region has 13 residues. The germline V gene encodes CDR1 SGHRS and CDR2 YFSETQ. Trimming removed 4 bases from V and 2 bases from J, with 9 bases in between. CDR3 sequence reads: CASSRQGNTEAFF. The CDR3, as DNA: TGCGCCAGCAGCCGCCAGGGTAACACTGAAGCTTTCTTT.

In its sample, this clone was seen once. The chain recombines TRBV2 with TRBJ2-6; D possibly corresponds to TRBD2 (6 bases). Germline assignment: CDR1 SNHLY and CDR2 FYNNEI. The V gene lost 6 bases and the J gene lost 3 bases, with 12 bases spanning the gap. The CDR3 loop spans 15 amino acids. The CDR3 sequence: CASSDRGSGANVLTF. In nucleotides, the CDR3 is TGTGCCAGCAGCGACCGGGGGAGTGGGGCCAACGTCCTGACTTTC.

The chain links TRBV27 to TRBJ1-1; TRBD1 might be the D (5 bases). Germline CDR1 reads MNHEY; CDR2 reads SMNVEV (reference sequence). Trimming removed 4 bases from V and 4 bases from J, with 10 bases in between. This CDR3 spans 13 amino acids. The CDR3 DNA reads TGTGCCAGCAGTTCCCGGGGGACCACTGAAGCTTTCTTT. Translation gives CASSSRGTTEAFF.

The chain couples TRBV20-1 to TRBJ2-5; D is possibly TRBD1 (5 bases). CDR1 is DFQATT and CDR2 is SNEGSKA in the germline V gene (reference sequence). The CDR3 has 11 residues. V was pared by 5 bases and J by 1 base, with 5 bases between. The chain's CDR3 is CSADSQETQYF. CDR3 nucleotides: TGCAGTGCTGACAGCCAAGAGACCCAGTACTTC.

The V gene is TRBV5-1, the J gene TRBJ2-7; TRBD2 is a possible D gene (6 bases). V was trimmed by 4 bases and J by 3 bases, leaving 20 bases between them. Germline CDR1 reads SGHRS; CDR2 reads YFSETQ. The CDR3 extends over 16 amino acids. Here the CDR3 reads CASSPGEGRLDYEQYF. Here the CDR3 DNA reads TGCGCCAGCAGCCCGGGTGAGGGGAGGTTGGACTACGAGCAGTACTTC.

The V and J genes are TRBV7-9 and TRBJ1-3, with D perhaps TRBD1 (5 bases). V was clipped by 1 base and J by 0 bases, with 7 bases between them. The length of the CDR3 is 15 residues. Germline lookup yields CDR1 SEHNR and CDR2 FQNEAQ (reference sequence). The DNA for the CDR3 is TGTGCCAGCAGCTTAGGCGGGGCCTCTGGAAACACCATATATTTT. As protein: CASSLGGASGNTIYF.